Listed below are T cell receptor beta chains from one sample, sequenced in a study of OX40 agonist ivuxolimab in advanced cancers. Produced via immunoSEQ multiplex PCR; TCRdb's table is partial and in-frame only. The repertoire holds over 60,000 clones, with over 80% as singletons. The sample here was CD4+ or CD8+ T cells sorted from blood, taken in a trial of the OX40 agonist ivuxolimab. The origin of the receptors is an adult with an advanced solid tumor such as melanoma, head and neck, liver or kidney cancer. Both conserved end residues are part of each CDR3. The D gene is left open where the match is weak. Some rows mark clone size as missing; the rest say once, few, many or name a class of expanded clone.

clone_size: once; d_call: NA; v_call: TRBV29-1; j_call: TRBJ2-1; cdr3_aa: CSARGAGRPPHEQFF; cdr3_nt: TGCAGCGCTCGAGGCGCGGGAAGGCCCCCCCATGAGCAGTTCTTC
clone_size: NA; d_call: NA; v_call: TRBV28; j_call: TRBJ1-2; cdr3_aa: CASSQGDAHYGYTF; cdr3_nt: TGTGCCAGCTCGCAAGGGGACGCCCACTATGGCTACACCTTC
clone_size: NA; d_call: NA; v_call: TRBV27; j_call: TRBJ1-4; cdr3_aa: CASSSTPTNEKLFF; cdr3_nt: TGTGCCAGCAGTTCTACTCCCACTAATGAAAAACTGTTTTTT
clone_size: NA; d_call: NA; v_call: TRBV2; j_call: TRBJ1-5; cdr3_aa: CASSQPWSNQPQHF; cdr3_nt: TGTGCCAGCAGTCAACCGTGGAGCAATCAGCCCCAGCATTTT
clone_size: NA; d_call: TRBD1; v_call: TRBV30; j_call: TRBJ1-2; cdr3_aa: CAWSWTGNYGYTF; cdr3_nt: TGTGCCTGGAGCTGGACAGGGAACTATGGCTACACCTTC
clone_size: NA; d_call: TRBD1; v_call: TRBV6-1; j_call: TRBJ2-7; cdr3_aa: CASRRQGSSYEQYF; cdr3_nt: TGTGCCAGCAGACGACAGGGGAGCTCCTACGAGCAGTACTTC
clone_size: NA; d_call: TRBD2; v_call: TRBV15; j_call: TRBJ2-7; cdr3_aa: CATSRRGLAGVGQGEQYF; cdr3_nt: TGTGCCACCAGCAGACGGGGACTAGCGGGAGTTGGACAGGGCGAGCAGTACTTC
clone_size: NA; d_call: NA; v_call: TRBV28; j_call: TRBJ2-7; cdr3_aa: CASSSTVHEQYF; cdr3_nt: TGTGCCAGCAGTTCGACAGTCCACGAGCAGTACTTC
clone_size: NA; d_call: NA; v_call: TRBV7-9; j_call: TRBJ2-4; cdr3_aa: CASSLGDIQYF; cdr3_nt: TGTGCCAGCAGCTTAGGGGATATTCAGTACTTC
clone_size: NA; d_call: TRBD1; v_call: TRBV7-2; j_call: TRBJ1-2; cdr3_aa: CASSSDRGLGLNYGYTF; cdr3_nt: TGTGCCAGCAGCTCGGACAGGGGCCTGGGCCTAAACTATGGCTACACCTTC
clone_size: once; d_call: TRBD2; v_call: TRBV19; j_call: TRBJ2-3; cdr3_aa: CASTRTSGSSTDTQYF; cdr3_nt: TGTGCCAGTACCCGGACTAGCGGGAGTTCAACAGATACGCAGTATTTT
clone_size: NA; d_call: NA; v_call: TRBV29-1; j_call: TRBJ1-2; cdr3_aa: CSVEVGSRNDGYTF; cdr3_nt: TGCAGCGTTGAAGTTGGTTCGAGGAATGATGGCTACACCTTC
clone_size: NA; d_call: TRBD1; v_call: TRBV28; j_call: TRBJ1-1; cdr3_aa: CASSLQGGRNTEAFF; cdr3_nt: TGTGCCAGCAGTCTACAGGGGGGGCGGAACACTGAAGCTTTCTTT
clone_size: NA; d_call: NA; v_call: TRBV6-5; j_call: TRBJ2-3; cdr3_aa: CASCTVTSTQYF; cdr3_nt: TGTGCCAGCTGCACGGTGACTAGTACGCAGTATTTT
clone_size: few; d_call: NA; v_call: TRBV6-6; j_call: TRBJ1-5; cdr3_aa: CASSYPYQEGNQPQHF; cdr3_nt: TGTGCCAGCAGTTACCCTTATCAGGAGGGCAATCAGCCCCAGCATTTT
clone_size: NA; d_call: NA; v_call: TRBV4-2; j_call: TRBJ1-3; cdr3_aa: CASSQDTAGNTIYF; cdr3_nt: TGTGCCAGCAGCCAAGATACGGCTGGAAACACCATATATTTT
clone_size: NA; d_call: NA; v_call: TRBV28; j_call: TRBJ2-7; cdr3_aa: CASTDRDYEQYF; cdr3_nt: TGTGCCAGCACGGACAGAGACTACGAGCAGTACTTC
clone_size: NA; d_call: NA; v_call: TRBV19; j_call: TRBJ1-5; cdr3_aa: CASSIGAAGTSNQPQHF; cdr3_nt: TGTGCCAGTAGTATAGGGGCGGCAGGGACTAGCAATCAGCCCCAGCATTTT
clone_size: NA; d_call: TRBD2; v_call: TRBV4-2; j_call: TRBJ2-5; cdr3_aa: CASSQDPWTSGGRRETQYF; cdr3_nt: TGTGCCAGCAGCCAAGATCCGTGGACTAGCGGGGGGCGCAGGGAGACCCAGTACTTC
clone_size: once; d_call: NA; v_call: TRBV5-1; j_call: TRBJ2-2; cdr3_aa: CASSEPSGELFF; cdr3_nt: TGCGCCAGCAGCGAACCTAGTGGGGAGCTGTTTTTT
clone_size: once; d_call: TRBD1; v_call: TRBV20-1; j_call: TRBJ1-1; cdr3_aa: CSASRDSEAFF; cdr3_nt: TGCAGTGCGAGCCGGGACAGTGAAGCTTTCTTT
clone_size: NA; d_call: NA; v_call: TRBV5-1; j_call: TRBJ2-1; cdr3_aa: CASSRGDSNEQFF; cdr3_nt: TGCGCCAGCAGCCGAGGTGATTCTAATGAGCAGTTCTTC
clone_size: NA; d_call: TRBD2; v_call: TRBV19; j_call: TRBJ2-4; cdr3_aa: CASGGGRSENIQYF; cdr3_nt: TGTGCCAGCGGGGGGGGACGAAGCGAAAACATTCAGTACTTC
clone_size: NA; d_call: TRBD1; v_call: TRBV19; j_call: TRBJ2-1; cdr3_aa: CASRGQGEDEQFF; cdr3_nt: TGTGCCAGTAGGGGACAGGGCGAGGATGAGCAGTTCTTC
clone_size: NA; d_call: NA; v_call: TRBV5-6; j_call: TRBJ1-6; cdr3_aa: CASSVRGDSPLHF; cdr3_nt: TGTGCCAGCAGCGTGAGAGGGGATTCACCCCTCCACTTT
clone_size: NA; d_call: NA; v_call: TRBV6-1; j_call: TRBJ1-2; cdr3_aa: CASSSSGDYGYTF; cdr3_nt: TGTGCCAGCAGTTCGTCCGGGGACTATGGCTACACCTTC
clone_size: NA; d_call: TRBD2; v_call: TRBV7-2; j_call: TRBJ2-1; cdr3_aa: CASSPPGTSGRGEQFF; cdr3_nt: TGTGCCAGCAGCCCCCCCGGGACTAGCGGGAGGGGGGAGCAGTTCTTC
clone_size: NA; d_call: NA; v_call: TRBV5-1; j_call: TRBJ2-1; cdr3_aa: CASSLSPSTDEQFF; cdr3_nt: TGCGCCAGCAGCTTAAGTCCAAGTACCGATGAGCAGTTCTTC
clone_size: NA; d_call: NA; v_call: TRBV19; j_call: TRBJ2-7; cdr3_aa: CASSIAAGASYEQYF; cdr3_nt: TGTGCCAGTAGTATAGCGGCGGGGGCCTCCTACGAGCAGTACTTC
clone_size: once; d_call: NA; v_call: TRBV7-2; j_call: TRBJ2-5; cdr3_aa: CASSLALVRETQYF; cdr3_nt: TGTGCCAGCAGCTTAGCTTTAGTCCGCGAGACCCAGTACTTC
clone_size: NA; d_call: NA; v_call: TRBV9; j_call: TRBJ2-3; cdr3_aa: CASSPRVGTDTQYF; cdr3_nt: TGTGCCAGCAGCCCCCGAGTGGGCACAGATACGCAGTATTTT
clone_size: NA; d_call: TRBD1; v_call: TRBV30; j_call: TRBJ1-6; cdr3_aa: CAWSVGPGTGGLNSPLHF; cdr3_nt: TGTGCCTGGAGTGTAGGGCCCGGGACAGGGGGACTCAATTCACCCCTCCACTTT
clone_size: NA; d_call: NA; v_call: TRBV2; j_call: TRBJ2-5; cdr3_aa: CASRPWGSETQYF; cdr3_nt: TGTGCCAGCAGGCCTTGGGGGTCTGAGACCCAGTACTTC
clone_size: NA; d_call: NA; v_call: TRBV28; j_call: TRBJ1-1; cdr3_aa: CASSPGGLNTEAFF; cdr3_nt: TGTGCCAGCAGTCCGGGGGGACTGAACACTGAAGCTTTCTTT
clone_size: NA; d_call: NA; v_call: TRBV11-2; j_call: TRBJ1-1; cdr3_aa: CASSLAPGGLRTEAFF; cdr3_nt: TGTGCCAGCAGCTTAGCCCCTGGGGGGCTGAGGACTGAAGCTTTCTTT
clone_size: NA; d_call: NA; v_call: TRBV28; j_call: TRBJ1-1; cdr3_aa: CASSGENTEAFF; cdr3_nt: TGTGCCAGCAGTGGGGAGAACACTGAAGCTTTCTTT
clone_size: NA; d_call: TRBD1; v_call: TRBV5-4; j_call: TRBJ2-7; cdr3_aa: CASSAGTGGHEQYF; cdr3_nt: TGTGCCAGCAGCGCCGGGACAGGGGGCCACGAGCAGTACTTC